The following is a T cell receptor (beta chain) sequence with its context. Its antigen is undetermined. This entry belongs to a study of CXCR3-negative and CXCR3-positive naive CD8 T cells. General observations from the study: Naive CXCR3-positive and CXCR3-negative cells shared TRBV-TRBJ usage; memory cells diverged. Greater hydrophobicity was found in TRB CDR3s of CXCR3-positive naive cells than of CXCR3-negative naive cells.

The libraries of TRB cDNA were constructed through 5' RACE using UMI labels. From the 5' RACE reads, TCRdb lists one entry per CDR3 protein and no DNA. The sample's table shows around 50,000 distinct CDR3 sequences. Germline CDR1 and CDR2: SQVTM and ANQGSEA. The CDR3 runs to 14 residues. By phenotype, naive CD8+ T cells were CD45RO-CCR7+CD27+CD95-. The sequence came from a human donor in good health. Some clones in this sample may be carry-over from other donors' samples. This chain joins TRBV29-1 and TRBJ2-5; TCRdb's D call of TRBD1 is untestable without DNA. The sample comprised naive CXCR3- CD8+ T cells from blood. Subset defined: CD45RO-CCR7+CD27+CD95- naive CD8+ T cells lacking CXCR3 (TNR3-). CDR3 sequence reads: CSVEGQTYQETQYF. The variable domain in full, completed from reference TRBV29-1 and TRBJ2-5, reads SAVISQKPSRDICQRGTSLTIQCQVDSQVTMMFWYRQQPGQSLTLIATANQGSEATYESGFVIDKFPISRPNLTFSTLTVSNMSPEDSSIYLCSVEGQTYQETQYFGPGTRLLVL.